These 20 T cell receptor beta chains originate from one sample sequenced in a study of identical twins. Each CDR3 protein gets one entry after TCRdb re-called the 5' RACE reads with MiXCR. The sample includes under 500,000 distinct CDR3 sequences, approximately 15% seen only once; the top ten take about 0.97%. These same records also appear under a second study, on yellow fever vaccine responses in identical twins.

Sequenced: CD4+ T cells sorted from blood. These receptors all stem from a woman younger than 30 in good health.

This clonotype has a handful of counts. This sequence joins TRBV6-1 and TRBJ2-7; 9 bases align to TRBD1. This CDR3 has 14 residues. Germline V CDR1 and CDR2: MNHNS, SASEGT. The V segment lost 6 bases and the J segment 6 bases; nucleotides outside the gene matches: 9. CDR3 residues: CASRSGTGFGEQYF. CDR3 DNA sequence: TGTGCCAGCAGATCCGGGACAGGGTTTGGCGAGCAGTACTTC.

The chain employs TRBV7-2 and TRBJ2-3; D gene ambiguous. The length of the CDR3 is 14 residues. In germline, CDR1 is SGHTA, CDR2 FQGNSA. V was clipped by 5 bases and J by 6 bases, with 15 bases between them. The CDR3 coding sequence is TGTGCCAGCAGCCAAGCCAGGTCCTCGGATACGCAGTATTTT. This translates into CASSQARSSDTQYF.

This clonotype was detected a few times. V usage is TRBV5-6 and J usage is TRBJ2-1, with D perhaps matching TRBD1 (6 bases). The CDR3 is 13 amino acids. V was trimmed by 3 bases and J by 5 bases, leaving 9 bases between them. Germline V gene data show CDR1 as SGHDT and CDR2 as YYEEEE. Here the CDR3 DNA reads TGTGCCAGCAGCTCAGGGGATAACAATGAGCAGTTCTTC. This gives the protein CASSSGDNNEQFF.

Only a few counts were recorded for this clonotype. The chain recombines TRBV6-2 or TRBV6-3 with TRBJ2-5; 8 bases align to TRBD2. The V gene end was trimmed by 6 bases and the J gene end by 1 base; junction bases not matched to a gene: 13. The CDR3 runs to 17 residues. Germline CDR1 MNHEY, CDR2 SVGEGT. CDR3 protein: CASSHLQERESQETQYF. CDR3 in DNA: TGTGCCAGCAGCCATCTCCAGGAGCGGGAGAGCCAAGAGACCCAGTACTTC.

This clonotype was counted a few times. V usage is TRBV14 and J usage is TRBJ2-6; tentative D call: TRBD1 (6 bases). The V and J ends lost 6 bases and 5 bases respectively, with 17 bases between them. Germline loops: CDR1 SGHDN, CDR2 FVKESK. The CDR3 is 16 amino acids. The CDR3 region is CASRRGTTGRANVLTF. The CDR3 nucleotides read TGTGCCAGCAGACGAGGGACAACGGGGCGGGCCAACGTCCTGACTTTC.

The chain has TRBV6-6 and TRBJ2-3; the match to TRBD1 covers 9 bases. The CDR3 is 13 residues long. V dropped 5 bases and J dropped 6; count of bases not matched to a gene: 3. Looked up from germline, CDR1 is MNHNY and CDR2 is SVGAGI (reference sequence). DNA for the CDR3: TGTGCCAGCAGTAACAGGGGGCGGGATACGCAGTATTTT. This sequence encodes CASSNRGRDTQYF.

This clonotype was counted ten times or more. The gene calls are TRBV4-3 and TRBJ2-7; 7 bases match TRBD1. The CDR3 has 15 residues. In germline, CDR1 is LGHNA, CDR2 YSLEER. The junction had 5 bases not matched to a gene; V was cut back by 1 base and J by 2 bases. The CDR3 loop is CASSQGRTGTYEQYF. The DNA for the CDR3 is TGCGCCAGCAGCCAAGGCCGGACAGGCACCTACGAGCAGTACTTC.

The V and J genes are TRBV7-9 and TRBJ2-7; 10 bases are shared with TRBD1. The germline gives CDR1 SEHNR, CDR2 FQNEAQ (reference sequence). The CDR3 loop spans 13 amino acids. Trimming removed 7 bases from V and 2 bases from J; junction bases left unmatched: 2. CDR3 loop: CASIGQGAYEQYF. The CDR3 DNA is TGTGCCAGCATAGGACAGGGGGCCTACGAGCAGTACTTC.

The gene calls are TRBV2 and TRBJ1-1; D remains ambiguous. Trimming removed 6 bases from V and 4 bases from J, with 12 bases in between. The V gene's germline CDR1 is SNHLY and CDR2 FYNNEI. This CDR3 is built from 13 residues. CDR3 protein: CASSKDRGTEAFF. DNA for the CDR3: TGTGCCAGCAGCAAGGACCGGGGCACTGAAGCTTTCTTT.

This clonotype was seen more than once but under ten times. This chain connects TRBV12-3 or TRBV12-4 to TRBJ1-1; no clear D gene. CDR3 length equals 11 residues. V lost 2 bases to trimming and J lost 10 bases, with 8 bases between them. For the CDR3, the DNA is TGTGCCAGCAGTTTAACCGGACGAGCTTTCTTT. This encodes CASSLTGRAFF.

The genes are TRBV20-1 and TRBJ2-1; 11 bases are shared with TRBD2. Germline CDR1 reads DFQATT; CDR2 reads SNEGSKA (reference sequence). V lost 0 bases, J lost 8 bases, and 9 bases stayed unmatched. There are 16 residues in the CDR3. CDR3 protein: CSARDRGSGRAYEQFF. The CDR3 region has the DNA TGCAGTGCTAGAGATCGCGGTAGCGGGAGGGCCTATGAGCAGTTCTTC.

This clonotype was recorded a few times. The chain couples TRBV27 to TRBJ2-2; 9 bases match TRBD1. The germline V gene encodes CDR1 MNHEY and CDR2 SMNVEV (reference sequence). V was pared by 4 bases and J by 7 bases, with 7 bases of the junction left unmatched. CDR3 length equals 15 residues. This CDR3 reads CASSYGTGRSGELFF. In DNA form, the CDR3 reads TGTGCCAGCAGTTATGGGACAGGGAGAAGCGGGGAGCTGTTTTTT.

This clonotype was seen only a few times. V usage is TRBV7-8 and J usage is TRBJ1-1; D not certain. Between the trimmed V and J ends, which lost 5 bases and 6 bases, there was a span of 16 bases. This CDR3 has 14 residues. Looked up from germline, CDR1 is SGHVS and CDR2 is FQNEAQ. The CDR3 DNA follows: TGTGCCAGCAGCCTAGAATTGGCCCCGGCTGAAGCTTTCTTT. It translates to CASSLELAPAEAFF.

There are a few counts of this clonotype. J is TRBJ1-1 and V is TRBV20-1; a possible D gene is TRBD1 (5 bases). This CDR3 is 13 amino acids long. The germline CDR1 and CDR2 sequences are DFQATT and SNEGSKA (reference sequence). Trimming cost V 2 bases and J 3 bases, with 10 bases left between them. As DNA, the CDR3 is TGCAGTGCTAGAAGGGGCGGGGACACTGAAGCTTTCTTT. Its protein is CSARRGGDTEAFF.

V gene TRBV10-3 combines with J gene TRBJ2-1; D tentatively fits TRBD1 or TRBD2 (6 bases each). CDR3 size: 17 residues. Germline V CDR1 and CDR2: ENHRY, SYGVKD. The ends were cut back, 0 bases at V and 2 bases at J, with 14 bases in the middle. CDR3 DNA sequence: TGTGCCATCAGTGAGTCGATCGGGGGCCGGGCCTACAATGAGCAGTTCTTC. This codes for CAISESIGGRAYNEQFF.

This chain links TRBV5-1 with TRBJ2-7, with TRBD2 identical over 13 bases. CDR3 length: 16 residues. V dropped 4 bases and J dropped 5; count of bases not matched to a gene: 9. CDR1 is SGHRS and CDR2 is YFSETQ in the germline V gene. The CDR3 DNA follows: TGCGCCAGCAGCCCAGATGGACTAGCGGGAGTTAACGAGCAGTACTTC. Its protein product is CASSPDGLAGVNEQYF.

A few counts support this clonotype. In DNA, the CDR3 is TGTGCCATCAGCGCGCGCGGGGCTGGTACTAGCACAGATACGCAGTATTTT. It encodes CAISARGAGTSTDTQYF. This chain joins TRBV10-3 and TRBJ2-3, with a weak D call TRBD2 (6 bases). Germline lookup yields CDR1 ENHRY and CDR2 SYGVKD. The CDR3 runs to 17 residues. V was clipped by 6 bases and J by 0 bases, with 19 bases between them.

The rearrangement links TRBV6-2 or TRBV6-3 to TRBJ2-2; D call uncertain. The V and J ends lost 3 bases and 5 bases respectively, with 13 bases between them. The CDR3 is 15 residues long. Germline-derived CDR1 and CDR2 are MNHEY and SVGEGT. The CDR3 region is CASSYSPAPTGELFF. In DNA, the CDR3 is TGTGCCAGCAGTTATAGTCCGGCTCCGACCGGGGAGCTGTTTTTT.

V usage is TRBV5-1 and J usage is TRBJ1-5; TRBD1 matches at 7 bases. Germline V gene lookup returns CDR1 SGHRS and CDR2 YFSETQ. The CDR3 has 15 residues. Unmatched junction bases numbered 9, after V lost 5 bases and J lost 4 bases. This CDR3 reads CASSADGTANQPQHF. The CDR3 DNA reads TGCGCCAGCAGTGCAGACGGGACAGCAAATCAGCCCCAGCATTTT.

This clonotype was counted only a few times. The V call is TRBV7-8, the J call TRBJ2-7, with D possibly matching TRBD1 (6 bases). The CDR3 contains 17 residues. Germline V CDR1 and CDR2: SGHVS, FQNEAQ. V lost 1 base to trimming and J lost 1 base, with 17 bases between them. The CDR3 DNA follows: TGTGCCAGCAGCTTAGTTCGGGTGGGGCAGGGGTCCTACGAGCAGTACTTC. It yields the protein CASSLVRVGQGSYEQYF.